Below are 22 T cell receptor beta chains sequenced from a single sample in a study of OX40 agonist ivuxolimab in advanced cancers. Library preparation was by the immunoSEQ multiplex PCR assay. TCRdb took over this immuneACCESS table, retaining in-frame rearrangements with V and J assigned. Such tables are incomplete; in checked studies, under half of the missing clones stem from an unresolved V gene, and the remainder is unexplained. The sample table holds approximately 38,000 clones, of which about 80% were seen once. Roughly 8% of the sample lies in the top ten. The sequences come from CD4+ or CD8+ T cells sorted from blood, collected in a trial of the OX40 agonist ivuxolimab. All receptors come from an adult with an advanced solid tumor such as melanoma, head and neck, liver or kidney cancer.

The CDR3 here is CASSTGRGFTEAFF. For the CDR3, the DNA is TGTGCCAGCAGCACAGGGAGAGGTTTCACTGAAGCTTTCTTT. J is TRBJ1-1 and V is TRBV11-3, with D possibly being TRBD1 (6 bases). Germline CDR1 reads SGHNT; CDR2 reads YENEEA. CDR3 length equals 14 residues. V gave up 5 bases and J gave up 4 bases, with 14 bases separating them.

This sequence joins TRBV2 and TRBJ2-3, with 9 bases that match TRBD2. Trimming removed 2 bases from V and 4 bases from J; junction bases left unmatched: 4. Germline values: CDR1 SNHLY, CDR2 FYNNEI. The CDR3 consists of 15 residues. The CDR3 nucleotides read TGTGCCAGCAGTGAATCTAGCGGGAAGGCAGATACGCAGTATTTT. This translates into CASSESSGKADTQYF.

V usage is TRBV7-8 and J usage is TRBJ2-1; TRBD2 agrees at 7 bases. This CDR3 has 16 amino acids. CDR1 SGHVS and CDR2 FQNEAQ come from the germline V gene. V trimming: 1 base; J trimming: 8 bases; junction bases outside the gene matches: 11. CDR3 sequence reads: CASSLGSGGGLDEQFF. In DNA form, the CDR3 reads TGTGCCAGCAGCTTAGGGTCGGGAGGTGGGTTAGATGAGCAGTTCTTC.

V is TRBV7-2 and J is TRBJ2-3; 8 bases match TRBD1. Germline V gives CDR1 SGHTA, CDR2 FQGNSA. Losses at the gene ends were 9 bases for V and 6 bases for J; bases not matched to a gene: 8. CDR3 size: 13 residues. CDR3 bases: TGTGCCAGAGGGGACAGGCTAATCGATACGCAGTATTTT. Translation gives CARGDRLIDTQYF.

This rearrangement joins TRBV6-4 to TRBJ1-1; D possibly corresponds to TRBD1 (6 bases). The CDR3 has 19 residues. CDR1 is MRHNA and CDR2 is SNTAGT in the germline V gene. V lost 4 bases to trimming and J lost 0 bases, with 24 bases between them. The CDR3 DNA sequence: TGTGCCAGCAGTGCCCGGTTCAACTGGGGGCGCGATATGAACACTGAAGCTTTCTTT. Translated, it gives CASSARFNWGRDMNTEAFF.

The chain employs TRBV10-1 and TRBJ2-1, with 10 bases matching TRBD2. The trim removed 1 base at V and 3 bases at J, leaving 3 bases unmatched. Germline loops: CDR1 WNHNN, CDR2 SYGVQD (reference sequence). CDR3 length equals 16 residues. The CDR3 region is CASSEFASGGYNEQFF. In DNA form, the CDR3 reads TGCGCCAGCAGTGAGTTCGCTAGCGGGGGCTACAATGAGCAGTTCTTC.

The CDR3 nucleotides are TGTGCCAGCAGTGAAATGTCTAGCGGGAACAATGAGCAGTTCTTC. Encoded protein: CASSEMSSGNNEQFF. This chain uses TRBV6-1 with TRBJ2-1; 9 bases match TRBD2. With V trimmed by 2 bases and J by 5 bases, 4 bases remained unmatched. The germline V gene has CDR1 MNHNS and CDR2 SASEGT. The CDR3 has 15 residues.

This chain links TRBV5-1 with TRBJ1-1, with D hard to call. Trimming stripped 4 bases from V and 1 base from J, with 11 bases between. This CDR3 region has 14 residues. Germline assignment: CDR1 SGHRS and CDR2 YFSETQ. The CDR3 coding sequence is TGCGCCAGCAGCATAAGCCCCGGGAACACTGAAGCTTTCTTT. As protein: CASSISPGNTEAFF.

This clone appeared a few times. This chain joins TRBV5-1 and TRBJ2-2; 10 bases match TRBD1. The CDR3 has 16 residues. J was trimmed by 4 bases and V by 1 base; bases with no gene match: 4. Germline CDR1 reads SGHRS; CDR2 reads YFSETQ. CDR3: CASSLRQGASTGELFF. CDR3 bases: TGCGCCAGCAGCTTGAGACAGGGGGCGAGCACCGGGGAGCTGTTTTTT.

This clone appeared a few times. The J gene is TRBJ1-6, the V gene TRBV5-1; maybe TRBD1 (5 bases). The CDR3 totals 15 residues. The V end was cut by 0 bases, the J end by 8 bases, with 12 bases between. Germline loops: CDR1 SGHRS, CDR2 YFSETQ. The CDR3 DNA sequence: TGCGCCAGCAGCTTGGCCCTGGCAGGGCATTCACCCCTCCACTTT. The encoded protein is CASSLALAGHSPLHF.

The genes are TRBV19 and TRBJ1-3; a weak D match, TRBD1 (6 bases). Trimming shortened V by 2 bases and J by 0 bases, and 11 bases separated the two germline ends. This CDR3 has 16 amino acids. Germline V gene sequence: CDR1 LNHDA, CDR2 SQIVND (reference sequence). The CDR3 region is CASSIQGTNSGNTIYF. CDR3 DNA sequence: TGTGCCAGTAGTATACAGGGGACAAACTCTGGAAACACCATATATTTT.

The rearrangement uses TRBV5-4 and TRBJ2-3; maybe TRBD2 (5 bases). This CDR3 is 14 amino acids long. The V end lost 7 bases, the J end lost 0 bases, and 12 bases lay between the germline ends. Germline lookup yields CDR1 SGHNT and CDR2 YYREEE (reference sequence). CDR3 coding DNA: TGTGCCAGCGGGGAGAAGCGGAGCACAGATACGCAGTATTTT. Its translation: CASGEKRSTDTQYF.

The V and J genes are TRBV5-1 and TRBJ2-1, with 10 positions matching TRBD2. Germline CDR1 is SGHRS and CDR2 is YFSETQ. The trim removed 1 base at V and 9 bases at J, leaving 16 bases unmatched. This CDR3 is built from 18 residues. The chain's CDR3 is CASSLTVLEREGTGEQFF. As DNA, the CDR3 is TGCGCCAGCAGCTTGACGGTCTTAGAGCGGGAGGGCACAGGTGAGCAGTTCTTC.

The rearrangement links TRBV19 to TRBJ2-2; 7 bases agree with TRBD2. V lost 6 bases, J lost 3 bases, and 10 bases stayed unmatched. This CDR3 has 16 amino acids. In germline, CDR1 is LNHDA, CDR2 SQIVND (reference sequence). The CDR3 loop is CASRPREGVDTGELFF. In nucleotides, the CDR3 is TGTGCCAGTAGACCCAGGGAGGGAGTCGACACCGGGGAGCTGTTTTTT.

V gene TRBV19 combines with J gene TRBJ1-5; no definite D call. Between the trimmed V and J ends, which lost 5 bases and 6 bases, there was a span of 14 bases. The CDR3 is 14 amino acids. Germline V lookup: CDR1 LNHDA, CDR2 SQIVND (reference sequence). CDR3 in amino acids: CASSPKPQGQPQHF. Here the CDR3 DNA reads TGTGCCAGTAGTCCTAAGCCTCAAGGTCAGCCCCAGCATTTT.

The sample holds a few counts of this clone. The chain combines TRBV6-1 with TRBJ1-2; D ambiguous. V lost 1 base and J lost 7, with 10 bases in between. CDR1 and CDR2 from the germline V gene are MNHNS and SASEGT. The CDR3 extends over 13 amino acids. This chain's CDR3 is CASSEEWLLGYTF. CDR3 nucleotide sequence: TGTGCCAGCAGTGAAGAGTGGCTTCTTGGCTACACCTTC.

The genes are TRBV6-5 and TRBJ2-7; D is perhaps TRBD1 (5 bases). Trimming removed 4 bases from V and 0 bases from J, with 10 bases in between. The CDR3 length is 14 residues. Germline values: CDR1 MNHEY, CDR2 SVGAGI. Here the CDR3 DNA reads TGTGCCAGCAGTTTCGGCAGGGCCTCCTACGAGCAGTACTTC. This codes for CASSFGRASYEQYF.

This clone has just a few counts. The J gene is TRBJ1-1, the V gene TRBV6-5, with D perhaps matching TRBD1 (5 bases). Trimming stripped 6 bases from V and 6 bases from J, with 11 bases between. Germline V gives CDR1 MNHEY, CDR2 SVGAGI. The CDR3 length is 12 residues. The CDR3 coding sequence is TGTGCCAGCAGCTCCTTGGGGGCTGAAGCTTTCTTT. The encoded protein is CASSSLGAEAFF.

The table lists this clone with a count of one. The genes are TRBV2 and TRBJ1-4, with 9 bases lining up with TRBD1. The CDR3 contains 16 residues. The ends lost 6 bases at V and 3 bases at J; junction bases unmatched: 8. The germline CDR1 and CDR2 sequences are SNHLY and FYNNEI. CDR3 in amino acids: CASRHRGRGPNEKLFF. For the CDR3, the DNA is TGTGCCAGCAGGCACAGGGGGCGCGGACCTAATGAAAAACTGTTTTTT.

V gene TRBV19 combines with J gene TRBJ2-3; D perhaps matches TRBD2 (6 bases). Trimming cost V 3 bases and J 14 bases, with 18 bases left between them. The CDR3 has 13 amino acids. CDR1 is LNHDA, CDR2 SQIVND, per germline (reference sequence). The CDR3 here is CASSIEGRESLYF. The CDR3 DNA follows: TGTGCCAGTAGTATCGAGGGACGGGAGTCACTGTATTTT.

The chain has TRBV7-7 and TRBJ2-1; TRBD1 matches at 10 bases. The CDR3 totals 14 residues. Germline lookup yields CDR1 SSHAT and CDR2 FNYEAQ (reference sequence). V was pared by 5 bases and J by 7 bases, with 5 bases of the junction left unmatched. Written as DNA, the CDR3 is TGTGCCAGCAGCCGACAGGGGGCTGAAAATGAGCAGTTCTTC. Translated: CASSRQGAENEQFF.

The gene calls are TRBV7-2 and TRBJ2-1, with unresolved D. The CDR3 totals 13 residues. Looked up from germline, CDR1 is SGHTA and CDR2 is FQGNSA. Trimming cost V 5 bases and J 3 bases, with 8 bases left between them. The CDR3 region is CASSPSLYNEQFF. Written as DNA, the CDR3 is TGTGCCAGCAGCCCATCGCTCTACAATGAGCAGTTCTTC.